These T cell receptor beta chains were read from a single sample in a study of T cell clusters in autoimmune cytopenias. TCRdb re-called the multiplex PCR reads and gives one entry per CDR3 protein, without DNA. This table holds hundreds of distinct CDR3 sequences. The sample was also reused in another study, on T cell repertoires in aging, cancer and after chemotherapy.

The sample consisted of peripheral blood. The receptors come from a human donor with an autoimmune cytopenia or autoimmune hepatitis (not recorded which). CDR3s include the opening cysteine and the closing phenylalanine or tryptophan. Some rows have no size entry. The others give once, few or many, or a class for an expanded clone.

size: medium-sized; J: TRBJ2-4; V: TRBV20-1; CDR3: CSASDPTSGGAGDIQYF
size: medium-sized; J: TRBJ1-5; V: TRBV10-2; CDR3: CASSERGQGHEPQHF
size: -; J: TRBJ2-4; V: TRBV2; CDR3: CASSEFTGAYIQYF
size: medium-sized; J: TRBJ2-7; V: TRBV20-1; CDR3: CSARDGSYEQYF
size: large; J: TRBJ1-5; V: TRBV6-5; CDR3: CASSTGTGWSGQPQHF
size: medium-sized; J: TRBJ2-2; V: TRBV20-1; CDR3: CSARSPGLVDTGELFF
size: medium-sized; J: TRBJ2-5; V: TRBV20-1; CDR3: CSARRGQTQETQYF
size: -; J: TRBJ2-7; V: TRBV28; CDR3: CASTRVRAGGFDEQYF
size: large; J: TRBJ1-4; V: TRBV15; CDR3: CATSRGGRAGGFKLFF
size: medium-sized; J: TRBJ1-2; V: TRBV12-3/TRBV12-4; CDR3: CASRRGGYGYTF
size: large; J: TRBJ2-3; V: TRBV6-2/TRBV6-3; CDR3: CASRRQGFTDTQYF
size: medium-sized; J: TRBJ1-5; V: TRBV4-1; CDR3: CASSQVGADNQPQHF
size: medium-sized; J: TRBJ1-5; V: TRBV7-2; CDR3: CASSLDGNQPQHF
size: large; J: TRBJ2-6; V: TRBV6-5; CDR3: CASSYAGQGSSGANVLTF
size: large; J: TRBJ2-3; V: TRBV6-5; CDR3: CASSHPGLHTQYF
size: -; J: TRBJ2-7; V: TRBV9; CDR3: CASSVGGTPPYEQYF
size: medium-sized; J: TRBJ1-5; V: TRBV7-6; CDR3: CASSQAQHQPQHF
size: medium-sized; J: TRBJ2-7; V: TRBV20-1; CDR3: CSARDSGQGAYEQYF
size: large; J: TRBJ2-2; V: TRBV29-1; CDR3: CSVEVPWAGELFF
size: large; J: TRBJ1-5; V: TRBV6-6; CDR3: CASEPDGNQPQHF
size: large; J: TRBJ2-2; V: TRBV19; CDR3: CASRDRDKNTGELFF
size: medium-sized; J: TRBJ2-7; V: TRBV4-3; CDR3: CASSQDRLNYEQYF
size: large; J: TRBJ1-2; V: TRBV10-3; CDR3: CAISETGTPNYGYTF
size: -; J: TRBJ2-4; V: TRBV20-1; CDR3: CSAWDRDNIQYF
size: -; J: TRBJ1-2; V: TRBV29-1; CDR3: CSVDPGVGYGYTF
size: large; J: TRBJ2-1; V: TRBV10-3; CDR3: CAIRPGQGSYNEQFF
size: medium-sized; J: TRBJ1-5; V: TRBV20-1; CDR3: CSALPGQQQNQPQHF
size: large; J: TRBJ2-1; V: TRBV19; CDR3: CASSQGRVNEQFF
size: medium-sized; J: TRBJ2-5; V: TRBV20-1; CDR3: CSAREGLDFGTQYF
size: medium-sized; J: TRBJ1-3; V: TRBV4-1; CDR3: CASSQDHRGYSGNTIYF
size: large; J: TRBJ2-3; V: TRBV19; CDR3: CASSINPRGSTDTQYF
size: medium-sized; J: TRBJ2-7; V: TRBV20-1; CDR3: CSARLLASGYEQYF
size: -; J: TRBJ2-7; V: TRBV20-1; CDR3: CSALSGTGFYEQYF
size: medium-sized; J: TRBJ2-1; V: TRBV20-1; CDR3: CSASRPGTGGDEQFF
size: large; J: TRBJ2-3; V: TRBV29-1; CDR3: CSVGFQGFATDTQYF
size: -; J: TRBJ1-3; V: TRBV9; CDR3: CASSVYPPAGQGRDTIYF
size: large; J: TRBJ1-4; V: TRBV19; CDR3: CASSTPGQSNEKLFF
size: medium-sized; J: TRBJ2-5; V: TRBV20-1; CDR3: CSARAGLAVQETQYF
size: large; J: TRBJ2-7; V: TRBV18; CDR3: CASSPFAGEQYF
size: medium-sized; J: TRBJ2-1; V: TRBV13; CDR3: CASSHSDSYNEQFF
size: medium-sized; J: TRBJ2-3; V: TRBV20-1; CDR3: CSAGGTDTQYF
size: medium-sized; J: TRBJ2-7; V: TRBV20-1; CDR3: CSASRQGATSGYPYEQYF
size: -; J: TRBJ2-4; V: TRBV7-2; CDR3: CASSLVFGGAKNIQYF
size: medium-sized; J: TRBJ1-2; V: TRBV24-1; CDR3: CATSDFPGANGYTF
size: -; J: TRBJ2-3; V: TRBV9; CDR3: CASSVEASGLPGDTQYF
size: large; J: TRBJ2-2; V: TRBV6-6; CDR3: CASRREVTGELFF
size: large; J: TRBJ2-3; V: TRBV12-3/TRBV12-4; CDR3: CASSLRTSGRVGDTQYF
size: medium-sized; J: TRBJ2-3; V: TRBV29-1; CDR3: CSASGAGVGDTDTQYF